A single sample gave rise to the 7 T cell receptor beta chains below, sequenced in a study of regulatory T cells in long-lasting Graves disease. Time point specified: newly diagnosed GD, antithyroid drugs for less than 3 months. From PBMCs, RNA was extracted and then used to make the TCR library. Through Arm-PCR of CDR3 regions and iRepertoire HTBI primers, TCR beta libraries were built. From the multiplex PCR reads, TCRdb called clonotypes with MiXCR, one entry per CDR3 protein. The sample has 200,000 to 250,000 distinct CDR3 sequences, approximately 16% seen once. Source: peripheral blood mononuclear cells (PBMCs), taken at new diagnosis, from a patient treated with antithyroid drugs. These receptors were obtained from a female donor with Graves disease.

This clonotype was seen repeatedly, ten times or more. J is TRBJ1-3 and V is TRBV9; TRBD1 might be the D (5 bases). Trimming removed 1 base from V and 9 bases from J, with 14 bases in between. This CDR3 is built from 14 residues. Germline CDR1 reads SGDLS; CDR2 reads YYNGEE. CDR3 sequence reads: CASSVTGRAGTIYF. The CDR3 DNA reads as TGTGCCAGCAGCGTAACAGGTCGAGCAGGCACCATATATTTT.

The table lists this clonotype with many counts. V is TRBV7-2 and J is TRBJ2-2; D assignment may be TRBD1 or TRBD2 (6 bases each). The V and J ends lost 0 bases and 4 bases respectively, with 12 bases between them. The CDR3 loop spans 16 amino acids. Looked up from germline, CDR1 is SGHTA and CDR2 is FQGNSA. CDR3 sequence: CASSLALGGFTGELFF. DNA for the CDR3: TGTGCCAGCAGCTTAGCGCTGGGGGGCTTCACCGGGGAGCTGTTTTTT.

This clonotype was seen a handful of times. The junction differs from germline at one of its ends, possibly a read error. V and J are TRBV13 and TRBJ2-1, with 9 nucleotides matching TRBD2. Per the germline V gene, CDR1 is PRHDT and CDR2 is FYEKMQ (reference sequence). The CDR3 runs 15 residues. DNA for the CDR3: TGTGCCAGCAGCTTAGGGCCTAGCGGGATCGATGAGCAGCTCTTC. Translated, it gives CASSLGPSGIDEQLF.

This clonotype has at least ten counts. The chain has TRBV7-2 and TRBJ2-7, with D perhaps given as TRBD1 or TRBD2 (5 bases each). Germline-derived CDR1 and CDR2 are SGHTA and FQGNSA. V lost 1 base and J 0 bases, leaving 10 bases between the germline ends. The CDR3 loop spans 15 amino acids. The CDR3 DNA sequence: TGTGCCAGCAGCTTAGACCGGGACGCCTCCTACGAGCAGTACTTC. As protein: CASSLDRDASYEQYF.

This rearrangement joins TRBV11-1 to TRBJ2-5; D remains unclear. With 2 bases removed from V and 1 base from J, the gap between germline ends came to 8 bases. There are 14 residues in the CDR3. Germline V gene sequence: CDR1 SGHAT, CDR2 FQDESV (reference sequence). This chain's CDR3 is CASSLTGSQETQYF. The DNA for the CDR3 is TGTGCCAGCAGCTTAACCGGGTCCCAAGAGACCCAGTACTTC.

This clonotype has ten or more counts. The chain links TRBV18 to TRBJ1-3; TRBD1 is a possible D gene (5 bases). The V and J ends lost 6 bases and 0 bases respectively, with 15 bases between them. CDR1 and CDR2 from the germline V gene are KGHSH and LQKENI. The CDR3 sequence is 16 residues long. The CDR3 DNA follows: TGTGCCAGCTCGCCGGGTACAGGCCACTCTGGAAACACCATATATTTT. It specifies CASSPGTGHSGNTIYF.

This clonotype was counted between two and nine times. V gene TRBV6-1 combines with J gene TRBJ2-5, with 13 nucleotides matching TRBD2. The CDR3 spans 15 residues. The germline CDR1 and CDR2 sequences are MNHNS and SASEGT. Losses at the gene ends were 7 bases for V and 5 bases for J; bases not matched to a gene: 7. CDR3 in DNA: TGTGCCAGCAACGGACTAGCGGGAGTTCGGGAGACCCAGTACTTC. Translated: CASNGLAGVRETQYF.